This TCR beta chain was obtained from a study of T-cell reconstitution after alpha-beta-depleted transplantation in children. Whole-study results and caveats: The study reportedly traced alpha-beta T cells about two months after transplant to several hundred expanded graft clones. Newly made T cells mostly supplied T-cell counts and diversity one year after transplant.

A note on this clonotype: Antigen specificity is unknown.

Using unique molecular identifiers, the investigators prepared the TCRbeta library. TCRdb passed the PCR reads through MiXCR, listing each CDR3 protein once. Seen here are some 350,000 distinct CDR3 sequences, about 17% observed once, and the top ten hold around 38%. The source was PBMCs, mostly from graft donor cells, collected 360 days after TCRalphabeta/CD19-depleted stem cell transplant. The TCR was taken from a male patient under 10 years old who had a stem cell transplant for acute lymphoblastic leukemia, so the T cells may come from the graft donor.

Written as DNA, the CDR3 is TGTGCCAGCAGCCGCACGCAGGGACACCGGAAATATCAAGAGACCCAGTACTTC. This codes for CASSRTQGHRKYQETQYF. The chain combines TRBV6-2 or TRBV6-3 with TRBJ2-5; D might be TRBD1 (6 bases). Germline V lookup: CDR1 MNHEY, CDR2 SVGEGT. Trimming pared 6 bases from V and 2 bases from J, leaving 25 bases between. This CDR3 is built from 18 residues.